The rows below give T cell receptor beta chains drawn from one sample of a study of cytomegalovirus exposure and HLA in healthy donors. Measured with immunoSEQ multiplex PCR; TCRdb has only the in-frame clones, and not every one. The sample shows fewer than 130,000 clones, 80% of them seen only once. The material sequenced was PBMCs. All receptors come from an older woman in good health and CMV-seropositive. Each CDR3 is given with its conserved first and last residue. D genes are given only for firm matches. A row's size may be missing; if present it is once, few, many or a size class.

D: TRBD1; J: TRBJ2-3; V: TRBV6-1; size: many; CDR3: CASRKGQGDTDTQYF; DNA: TGTGCCAGCAGAAAAGGACAGGGGGACACAGATACGCAGTATTTT
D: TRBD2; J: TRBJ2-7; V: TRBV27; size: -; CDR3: CASSLAGGWEQYF; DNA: TGTGCCAGCTCACTAGCGGGAGGATGGGAGCAGTACTTC
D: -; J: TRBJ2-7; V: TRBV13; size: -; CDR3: CASSPRGYKDEQYF; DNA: TGTGCCAGCAGCCCTAGGGGGTATAAGGACGAGCAGTACTTC
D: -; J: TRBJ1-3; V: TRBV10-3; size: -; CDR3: CAIVRVPGNTIYF; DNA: TGTGCCATCGTCAGGGTTCCTGGAAACACCATATATTTT
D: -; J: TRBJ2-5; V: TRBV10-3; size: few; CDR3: CAIRQNQETQYF; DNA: TGTGCCATACGACAGAACCAAGAGACCCAGTACTTC
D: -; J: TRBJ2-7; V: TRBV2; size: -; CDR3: CASGQYYEQYF; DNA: TGTGCCAGCGGGCAGTACTACGAGCAGTACTTC
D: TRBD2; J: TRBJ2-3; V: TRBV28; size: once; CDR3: CASSPQIAGGLDTQYF; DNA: TGTGCCAGCAGTCCACAAATAGCGGGAGGGTTAGATACGCAGTATTTT
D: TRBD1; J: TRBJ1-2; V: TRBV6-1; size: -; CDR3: CASSKDRVGGYTF; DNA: TGTGCCAGCAGCAAGGACAGGGTGGGGGGCTACACCTTC
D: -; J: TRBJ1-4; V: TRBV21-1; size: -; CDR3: CASSKKGTGSQLFF; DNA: TGTGCCAGCAGCAAAAAGGGAACAGGGTCCCAACTGTTTTTT
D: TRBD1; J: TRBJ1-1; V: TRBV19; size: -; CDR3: CAIRPGTGMATEAFF; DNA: TGTGCCATTCGACCCGGGACAGGGATGGCCACTGAAGCTTTCTTT
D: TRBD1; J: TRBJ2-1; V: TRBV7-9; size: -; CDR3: CATAGTGVFNEQFF; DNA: TGTGCCACCGCCGGGACAGGGGTATTCAATGAGCAGTTCTTC
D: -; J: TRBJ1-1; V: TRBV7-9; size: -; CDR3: CASSSFLLNTEAFF; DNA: TGTGCCAGCAGCTCCTTTCTACTGAACACTGAAGCTTTCTTT
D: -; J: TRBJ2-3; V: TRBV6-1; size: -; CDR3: CASSARAGTDTQYF; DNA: TGTGCCAGCAGTGCCAGGGCTGGCACAGATACGCAGTATTTT
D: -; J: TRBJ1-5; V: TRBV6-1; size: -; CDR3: CASSGTGYNQPQHF; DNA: TGTGCCAGCAGTGGCACAGGGTACAATCAGCCCCAGCATTTT
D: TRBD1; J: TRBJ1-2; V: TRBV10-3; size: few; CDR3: CAIGGTGTGIYYTF; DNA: TGTGCCATCGGGGGTACCGGGACAGGGATATACTACACCTTC
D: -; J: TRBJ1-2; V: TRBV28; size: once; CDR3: CASSFRGVDGYTF; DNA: TGTGCCAGCAGTTTCCGGGGGGTGGATGGCTACACCTTC
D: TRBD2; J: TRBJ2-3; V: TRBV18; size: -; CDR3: CASSPRTSGRGDTQYF; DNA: TGTGCCAGCTCACCACGTACTAGCGGTCGAGGAGATACGCAGTATTTT
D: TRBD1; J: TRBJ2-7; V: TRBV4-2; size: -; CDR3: CASSQGDRANYEQYF; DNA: TGTGCCAGCAGCCAAGGGGACAGGGCAAACTACGAGCAGTACTTC
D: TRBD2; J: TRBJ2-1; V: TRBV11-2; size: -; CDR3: CASSLITSGSGNEQFF; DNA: TGTGCCAGCAGCTTAATCACTAGCGGGAGTGGAAATGAGCAGTTCTTC
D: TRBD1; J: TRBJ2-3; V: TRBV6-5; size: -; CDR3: CASSYGGQGNTQYF; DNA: TGTGCCAGCAGTTACGGGGGACAGGGCAATACGCAGTATTTT
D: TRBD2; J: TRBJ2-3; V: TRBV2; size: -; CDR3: CASTREGTDTQYF; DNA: TGTGCCAGCACCCGGGAGGGTACAGATACGCAGTATTTT
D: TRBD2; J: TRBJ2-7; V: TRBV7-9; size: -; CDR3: CASSSSGRPGEQYF; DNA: TGTGCCAGCAGCTCTAGCGGGAGACCGGGGGAGCAGTACTTC
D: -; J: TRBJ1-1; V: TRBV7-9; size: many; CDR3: CASSLGQNTEAFF; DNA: TGTGCCAGCAGCTTAGGGCAGAACACTGAAGCTTTCTTT
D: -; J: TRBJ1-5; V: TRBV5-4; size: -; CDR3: CASSHRTAGGNQPQHF; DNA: TGTGCCAGCAGCCATAGGACCGCCGGGGGCAATCAGCCCCAGCATTTT
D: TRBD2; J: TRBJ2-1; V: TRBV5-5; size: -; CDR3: CASSFSGREYNEQFF; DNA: TGTGCCAGCAGCTTTAGCGGGAGGGAGTACAATGAGCAGTTCTTC
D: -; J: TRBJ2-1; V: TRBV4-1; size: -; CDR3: CASSQDDGVGEQFF; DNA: TGCGCCAGCAGCCAAGATGATGGAGTCGGTGAGCAGTTCTTC
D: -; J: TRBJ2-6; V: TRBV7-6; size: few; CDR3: CASSRRSSGANVLTF; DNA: TGTGCCAGCAGCCGCCGGTCCTCTGGGGCCAACGTCCTGACTTTC
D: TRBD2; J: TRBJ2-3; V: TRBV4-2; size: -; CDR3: CASSSRYSGRGDTQYF; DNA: TGTGCCAGCAGCTCAAGGTATAGCGGGAGGGGAGATACGCAGTATTTT
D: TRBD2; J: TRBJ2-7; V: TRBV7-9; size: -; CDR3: CASSFRASGEMGYEQYF; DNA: TGTGCCAGCAGCTTCAGAGCTAGCGGTGAGATGGGGTACGAGCAGTACTTC
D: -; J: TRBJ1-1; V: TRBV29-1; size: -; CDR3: CSVSTFGGTEAFF; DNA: TGCAGCGTGAGTACCTTCGGGGGCACTGAAGCTTTCTTT
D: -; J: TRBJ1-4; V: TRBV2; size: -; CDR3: CASRETGRNEKLFF; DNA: TGTGCCAGCAGGGAGACAGGAAGAAATGAAAAACTGTTTTTT
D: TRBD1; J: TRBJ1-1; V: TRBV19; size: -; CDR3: CASSQGAWNTEAFF; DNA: TGTGCCAGTAGCCAGGGGGCGTGGAACACTGAAGCTTTCTTT
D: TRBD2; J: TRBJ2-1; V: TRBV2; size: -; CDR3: CASRRQGLAHNHNEQFF; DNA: TGTGCCAGCAGGAGACAAGGACTAGCGCACAACCACAATGAGCAGTTCTTC
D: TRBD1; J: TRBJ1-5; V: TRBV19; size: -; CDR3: CASSRGQQPQHF; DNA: TGTGCCAGTAGCAGGGGGCAACAGCCCCAGCATTTT
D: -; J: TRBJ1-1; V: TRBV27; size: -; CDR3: CASSLGGSTEAFF; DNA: TGTGCCAGCAGTTTAGGGGGGAGCACTGAAGCTTTCTTT
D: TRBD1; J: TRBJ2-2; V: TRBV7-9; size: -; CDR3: CASSTGDTGELFF; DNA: TGTGCCAGCAGCACAGGGGACACCGGGGAGCTGTTTTTT